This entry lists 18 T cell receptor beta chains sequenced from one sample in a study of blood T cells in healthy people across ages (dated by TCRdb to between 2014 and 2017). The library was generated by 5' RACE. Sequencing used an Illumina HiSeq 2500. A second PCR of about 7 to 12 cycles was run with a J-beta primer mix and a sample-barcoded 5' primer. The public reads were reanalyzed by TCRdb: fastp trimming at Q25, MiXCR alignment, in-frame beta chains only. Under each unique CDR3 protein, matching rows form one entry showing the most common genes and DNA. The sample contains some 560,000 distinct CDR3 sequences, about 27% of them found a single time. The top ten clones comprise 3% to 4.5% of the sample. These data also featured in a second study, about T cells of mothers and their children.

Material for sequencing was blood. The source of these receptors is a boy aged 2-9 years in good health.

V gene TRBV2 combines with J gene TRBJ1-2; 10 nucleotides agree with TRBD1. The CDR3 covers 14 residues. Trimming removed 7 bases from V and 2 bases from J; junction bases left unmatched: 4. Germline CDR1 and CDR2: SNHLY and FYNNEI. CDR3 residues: CASMRTGGNYGYTF. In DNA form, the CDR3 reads TGTGCCAGCATGAGGACAGGGGGAAACTATGGCTACACCTTC.

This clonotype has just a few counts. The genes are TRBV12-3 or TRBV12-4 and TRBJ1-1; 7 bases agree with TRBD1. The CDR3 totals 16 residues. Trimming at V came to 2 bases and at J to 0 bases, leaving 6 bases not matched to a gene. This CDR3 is CASSLRDRGLNTEAFF. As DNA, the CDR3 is TGTGCCAGCAGTTTACGGGACAGAGGCTTGAACACTGAAGCTTTCTTT.

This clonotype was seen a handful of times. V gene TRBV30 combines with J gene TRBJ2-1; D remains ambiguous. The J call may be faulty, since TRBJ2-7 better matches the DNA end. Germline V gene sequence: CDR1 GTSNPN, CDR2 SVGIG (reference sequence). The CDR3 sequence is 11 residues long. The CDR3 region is CAWSVIREQYF. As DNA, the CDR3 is TGTGCCTGGAGTGTAATCCGCGAGCAGTACTTC.

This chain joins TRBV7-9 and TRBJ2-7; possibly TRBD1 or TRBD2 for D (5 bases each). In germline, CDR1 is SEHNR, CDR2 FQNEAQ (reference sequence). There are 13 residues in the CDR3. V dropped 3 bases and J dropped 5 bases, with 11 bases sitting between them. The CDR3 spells CASSFPGGDEQYF. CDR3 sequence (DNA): TGTGCCAGCAGCTTCCCTGGGGGTGACGAGCAGTACTTC.

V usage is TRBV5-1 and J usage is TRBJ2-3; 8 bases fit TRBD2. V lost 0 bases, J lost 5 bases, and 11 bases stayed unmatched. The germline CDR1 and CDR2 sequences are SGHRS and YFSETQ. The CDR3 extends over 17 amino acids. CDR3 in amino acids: CASSLASAGAPRDTQYF. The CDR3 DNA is TGCGCCAGCAGCTTGGCCTCAGCGGGGGCGCCTAGAGATACGCAGTATTTT. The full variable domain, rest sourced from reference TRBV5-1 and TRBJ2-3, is KAGVTQTPRYLIKTRGQQVTLSCSPISGHRSVSWYQQTPGQGLQFLFEYFSETQRNKGNFPGRFSGRQFSNSRSEMNVSTLELGDSALYLCASSLASAGAPRDTQYFGPGTRLTVL.

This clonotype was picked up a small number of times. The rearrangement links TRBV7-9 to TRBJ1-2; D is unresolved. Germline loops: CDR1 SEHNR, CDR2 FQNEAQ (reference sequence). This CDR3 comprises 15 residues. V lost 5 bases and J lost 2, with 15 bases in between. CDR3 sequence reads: CASSDLYNGNYGYTF. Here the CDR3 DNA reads TGTGCCAGCAGCGATTTATACAACGGGAACTATGGCTACACCTTC.

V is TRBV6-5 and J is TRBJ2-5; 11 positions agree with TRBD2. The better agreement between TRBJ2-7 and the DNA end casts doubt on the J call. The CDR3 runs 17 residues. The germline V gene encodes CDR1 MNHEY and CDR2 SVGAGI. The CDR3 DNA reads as TGTGCCAGCAGGTACAAGACTAGCGGGACTAGCTCCTACGAGCAGTACTTC. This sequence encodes CASRYKTSGTSSYEQYF.

The CDR3 reads CSARTGHYGYTF. The CDR3 bases are TGCAGTGCTAGGACAGGGCACTATGGCTACACCTTC. This chain joins TRBV20-1 and TRBJ1-2, with 7 bases matching TRBD1. CDR1 DFQATT and CDR2 SNEGSKA come from the germline V gene (reference sequence). The CDR3 runs 12 residues. J lost 3 bases, V lost 3 bases, and 1 base had no gene match.

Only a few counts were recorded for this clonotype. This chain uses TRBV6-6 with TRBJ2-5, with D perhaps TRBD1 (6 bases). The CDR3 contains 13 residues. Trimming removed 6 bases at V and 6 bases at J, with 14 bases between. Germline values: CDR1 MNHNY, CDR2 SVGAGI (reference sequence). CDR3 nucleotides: TGTGCCAGCAGCCCATACACAGGGAAGACCCAGTACTTC. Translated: CASSPYTGKTQYF.

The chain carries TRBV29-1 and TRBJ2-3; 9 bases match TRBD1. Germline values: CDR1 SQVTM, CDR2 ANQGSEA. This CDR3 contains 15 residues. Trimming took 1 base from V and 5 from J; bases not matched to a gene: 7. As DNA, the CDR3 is TGCAGCGTTGAAGCACAGGGGGCGGGTTTAGATACGCAGTATTTT. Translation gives CSVEAQGAGLDTQYF.

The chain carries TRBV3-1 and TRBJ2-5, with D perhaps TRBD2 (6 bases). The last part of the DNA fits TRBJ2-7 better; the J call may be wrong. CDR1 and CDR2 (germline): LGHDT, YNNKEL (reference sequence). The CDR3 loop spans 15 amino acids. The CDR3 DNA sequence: TGTGCCAGCAGCCTTGGCTTGGCGGAGGGCTACGAGCAGTACTTC. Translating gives CASSLGLAEGYEQYF.

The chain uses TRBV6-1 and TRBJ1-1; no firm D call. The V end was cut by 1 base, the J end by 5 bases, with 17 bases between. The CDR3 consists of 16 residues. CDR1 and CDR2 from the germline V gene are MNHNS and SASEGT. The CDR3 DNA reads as TGTGCCAGCAGTGAAGGGGTCCAGGCCGAAGGGACTGAAGCTTTCTTT. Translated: CASSEGVQAEGTEAFF.

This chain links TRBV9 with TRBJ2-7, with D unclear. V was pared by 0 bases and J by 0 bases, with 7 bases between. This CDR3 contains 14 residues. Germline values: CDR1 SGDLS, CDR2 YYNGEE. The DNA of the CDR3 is TGTGCCAGCAGCGTAGACAGCTACTCCTACGAGCAGTACTTC. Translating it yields CASSVDSYSYEQYF.

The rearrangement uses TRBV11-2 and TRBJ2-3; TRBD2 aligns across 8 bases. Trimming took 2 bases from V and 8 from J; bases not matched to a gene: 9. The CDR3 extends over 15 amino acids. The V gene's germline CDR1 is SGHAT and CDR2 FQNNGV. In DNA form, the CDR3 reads TGTGCCAGCAGCTTAACGTACAGCGGGGGAGGTACGCAGTATTTT. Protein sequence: CASSLTYSGGGTQYF.

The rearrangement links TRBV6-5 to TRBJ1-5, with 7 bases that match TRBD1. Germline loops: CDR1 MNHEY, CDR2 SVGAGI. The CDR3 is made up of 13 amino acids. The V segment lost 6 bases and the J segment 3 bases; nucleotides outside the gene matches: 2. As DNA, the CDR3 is TGTGCCAGCAGAACAGGGGACAATCAGCCCCAGCATTTT. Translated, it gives CASRTGDNQPQHF.

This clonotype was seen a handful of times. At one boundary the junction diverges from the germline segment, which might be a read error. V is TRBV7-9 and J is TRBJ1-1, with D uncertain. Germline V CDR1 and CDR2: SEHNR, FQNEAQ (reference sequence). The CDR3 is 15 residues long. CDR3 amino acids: CTSSSPGGLGTEAFF. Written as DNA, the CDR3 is TGTACCAGCAGCTCCCCGGGAGGGCTCGGCACTGAAGCTTTCTTT.

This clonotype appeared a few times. The CDR3 bases are TGTGCCAGCAGCCAAGAATGGGGGGAAAAACTGTTTTTT. Its protein is CASSQEWGEKLFF. The chain combines TRBV14 with TRBJ1-4; possibly TRBD1 for D (5 bases). CDR1 is SGHDN and CDR2 is FVKESK in the germline V gene. Between the trimmed V and J ends, which lost 0 bases and 8 bases, there was a span of 7 bases. The CDR3 has 13 residues.

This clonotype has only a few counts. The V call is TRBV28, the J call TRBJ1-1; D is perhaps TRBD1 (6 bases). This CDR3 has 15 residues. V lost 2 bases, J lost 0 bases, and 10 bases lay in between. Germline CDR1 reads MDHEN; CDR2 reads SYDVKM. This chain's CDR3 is CASSLTDSMNTEAFF. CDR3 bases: TGTGCCAGCAGTTTAACGGACAGCATGAACACTGAAGCTTTCTTT.